This TCR beta chain appears in the sequencing data of a study of blood T cell repertoires in COVID-19. Study-wide context: COVID-19 samples collected from the United States, Italy and Spain covered acute and convalescent phases.

Per the authors' pipeline: Nucleated cell number was recorded as an estimate derived from reference gene primer amplification. Assay: immunoSEQ multiplex PCR; the TCRdb copy retains only in-frame clones and omits some. That table is the source of V, J and clone size, and D and trimming were worked out from the DNA. The sample includes about 170,000 clones, roughly nine tenths of them seen just once. From germline, CDR1 is SGHVS and CDR2 FQNEAQ. The V end lost 1 base, the J end lost 0 bases, and 7 bases lay between the germline ends. The CDR3 sequence is 15 residues long. Seattle patient enrollment occurred during active infection, with longitudinal follow-up thereafter.

The sequenced material came from peripheral blood. The sequence was collected from a woman aged 55-69 years with COVID-19, enrolled during active disease. The chain uses TRBV7-8 and TRBJ2-1; D ambiguous. CDR3 sequence reads: CASSLVIGSYNEQFF. CDR3 nucleotides: TGTGCCAGCAGCTTAGTCATCGGCTCCTACAATGAGCAGTTCTTC.